This TCR beta chain is from a study of blood T cells in healthy people across ages. Study overall: Per two T cells, about one barcoded beta molecule was captured through template switching.

The people who gave samples were healthy Caucasians from Russia, aged roughly 6 to 100. A sample-barcoded 5' primer and a J-beta primer mix were used in a second PCR of about 7 to 12 cycles. A 12-random-nucleotide template-switch adaptor tagged each cDNA molecule. Each CDR3 protein is one row after TCRdb ran MiXCR on the 5' RACE reads. The repertoire holds approximately 600,000 distinct CDR3 sequences, with about 53% as singletons. Germline V gene lookup returns CDR1 LGHDT and CDR2 YNNKEL (reference sequence). CDR3 length: 14 amino acids. V lost 1 base and J lost 0, with 3 bases in between. The table lists this clonotype with a few counts.

The material sequenced was blood. This TCR came from a man aged 60-69 years in good health. V gene TRBV3-1 combines with J gene TRBJ2-2; D unresolved. The CDR3 DNA reads TGTGCCAGCAGCCAAGCTTCGAACACCGGGGAGCTGTTTTTT. This translates into CASSQASNTGELFF.